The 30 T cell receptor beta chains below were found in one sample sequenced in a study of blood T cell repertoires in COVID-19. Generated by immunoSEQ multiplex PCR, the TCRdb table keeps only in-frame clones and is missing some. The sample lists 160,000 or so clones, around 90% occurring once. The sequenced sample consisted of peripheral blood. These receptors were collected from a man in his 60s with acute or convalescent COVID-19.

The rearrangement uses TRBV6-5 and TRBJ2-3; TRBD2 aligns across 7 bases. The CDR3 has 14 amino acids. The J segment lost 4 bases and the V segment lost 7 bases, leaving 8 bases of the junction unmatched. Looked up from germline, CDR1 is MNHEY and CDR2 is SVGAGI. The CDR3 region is CASIKTSKPDTQYF. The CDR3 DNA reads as TGTGCCAGCATAAAGACTAGCAAGCCAGATACGCAGTATTTT.

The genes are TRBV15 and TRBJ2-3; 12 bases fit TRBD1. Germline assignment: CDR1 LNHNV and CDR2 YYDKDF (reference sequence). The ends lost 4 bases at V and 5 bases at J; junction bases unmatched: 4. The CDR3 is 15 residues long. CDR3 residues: CATSKGQGALDTQYF. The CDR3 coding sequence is TGTGCCACCAGCAAGGGACAGGGGGCCCTAGATACGCAGTATTTT. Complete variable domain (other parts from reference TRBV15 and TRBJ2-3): DAMVIQNPRYQVTQFGKPVTLSCSQTLNHNVMYWYQQKSSQAPKLLFHYYDKDFNNEADTPDNFQSRRPNTSFCFLDIRSPGLGDTAMYLCATSKGQGALDTQYFGPGTRLTVL.

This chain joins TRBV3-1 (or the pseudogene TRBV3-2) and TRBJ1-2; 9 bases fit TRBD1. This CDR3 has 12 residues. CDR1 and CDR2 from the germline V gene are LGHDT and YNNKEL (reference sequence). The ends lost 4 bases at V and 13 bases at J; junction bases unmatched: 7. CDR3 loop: CASSPRTGVGTF. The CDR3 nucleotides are TGTGCCAGCAGCCCCCGGACAGGGGTAGGCACCTTC.

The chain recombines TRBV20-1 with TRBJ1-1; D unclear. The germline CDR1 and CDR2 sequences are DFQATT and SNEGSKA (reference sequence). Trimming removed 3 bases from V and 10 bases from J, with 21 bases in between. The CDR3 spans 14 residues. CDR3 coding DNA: TGCAGTGCTAGTTACCCAGGCGTGGAGGGTCGAGCTTTCTTT. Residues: CSASYPGVEGRAFF.

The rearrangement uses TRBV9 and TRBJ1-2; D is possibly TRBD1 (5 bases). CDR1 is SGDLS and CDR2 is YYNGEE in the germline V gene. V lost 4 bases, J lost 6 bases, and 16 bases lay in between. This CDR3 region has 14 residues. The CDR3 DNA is TGTGCCAGCAGCTCTCCGACAGCTAAAGATGGCTACACCTTC. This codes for CASSSPTAKDGYTF.

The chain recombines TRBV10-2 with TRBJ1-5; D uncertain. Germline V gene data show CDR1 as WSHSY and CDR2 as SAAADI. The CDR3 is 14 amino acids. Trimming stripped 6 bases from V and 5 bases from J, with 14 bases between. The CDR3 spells CASSGMRIDQPQHF. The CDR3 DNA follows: TGCGCCAGCAGCGGGATGAGGATCGATCAGCCCCAGCATTTT.

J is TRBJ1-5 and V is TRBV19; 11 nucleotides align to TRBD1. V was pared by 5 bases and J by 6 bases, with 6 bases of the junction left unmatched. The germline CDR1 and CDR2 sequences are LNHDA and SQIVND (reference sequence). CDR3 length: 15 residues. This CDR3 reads CASSPGTGGGQPQHF. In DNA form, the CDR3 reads TGTGCCAGTAGTCCGGGGACAGGGGGTGGTCAGCCCCAGCATTTT.

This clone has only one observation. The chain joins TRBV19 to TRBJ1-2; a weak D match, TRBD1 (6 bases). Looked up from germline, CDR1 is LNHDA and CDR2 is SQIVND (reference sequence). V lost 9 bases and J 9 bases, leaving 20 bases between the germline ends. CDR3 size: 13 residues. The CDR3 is CASSPSRTARYTF. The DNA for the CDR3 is TGTGCCAGCTCCCCCTCCCGGACAGCCCGCTACACCTTC.

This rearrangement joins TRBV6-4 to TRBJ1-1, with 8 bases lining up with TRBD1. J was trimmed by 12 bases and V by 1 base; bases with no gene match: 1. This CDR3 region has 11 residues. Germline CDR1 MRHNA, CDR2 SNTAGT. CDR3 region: CASSDYRGTFF. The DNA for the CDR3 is TGTGCCAGCAGTGACTACAGGGGGACTTTCTTT.

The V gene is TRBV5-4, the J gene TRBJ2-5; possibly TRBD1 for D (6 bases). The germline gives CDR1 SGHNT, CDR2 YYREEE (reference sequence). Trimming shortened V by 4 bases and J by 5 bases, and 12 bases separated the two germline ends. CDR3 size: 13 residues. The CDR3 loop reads CASSPGERETQYF. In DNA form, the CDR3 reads TGTGCCAGCAGCCCAGGGGAGCGGGAGACCCAGTACTTC.

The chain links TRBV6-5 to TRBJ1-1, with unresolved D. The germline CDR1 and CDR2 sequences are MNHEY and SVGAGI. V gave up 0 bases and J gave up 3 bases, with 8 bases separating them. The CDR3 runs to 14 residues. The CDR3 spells CASSYSSLYTEAFF. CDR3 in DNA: TGTGCCAGCAGTTACTCGAGTCTCTACACTGAAGCTTTCTTT.

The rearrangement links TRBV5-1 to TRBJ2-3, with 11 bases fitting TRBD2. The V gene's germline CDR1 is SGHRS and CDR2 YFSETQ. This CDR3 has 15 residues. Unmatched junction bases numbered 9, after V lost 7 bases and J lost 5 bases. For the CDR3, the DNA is TGCGCCAGCGGCCCCCAAGGACTAGCGGGAGATACGCAGTATTTT. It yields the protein CASGPQGLAGDTQYF. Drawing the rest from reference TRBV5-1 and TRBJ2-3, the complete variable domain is KAGVTQTPRYLIKTRGQQVTLSCSPISGHRSVSWYQQTPGQGLQFLFEYFSETQRNKGNFPGRFSGRQFSNSRSEMNVSTLELGDSALYLCASGPQGLAGDTQYFGPGTRLTVL.

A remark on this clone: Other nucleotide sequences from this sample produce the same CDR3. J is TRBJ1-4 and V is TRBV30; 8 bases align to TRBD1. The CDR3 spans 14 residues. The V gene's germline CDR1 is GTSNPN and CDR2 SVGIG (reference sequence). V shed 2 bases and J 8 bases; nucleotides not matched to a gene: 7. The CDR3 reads CAWSPGQGREKLFF. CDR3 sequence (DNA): TGTGCCTGGAGTCCCGGACAGGGCAGGGAAAAACTGTTTTTT. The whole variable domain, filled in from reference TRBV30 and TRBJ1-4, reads SQTIHQWPATLVQPVGSPLSLECTVEGTSNPNLYWYRQAAGRGLQLLFYSVGIGQISSEVPQNLSASRPQDRQFILSSKKLLLSDSGFYLCAWSPGQGREKLFFGSGTQLSVL.

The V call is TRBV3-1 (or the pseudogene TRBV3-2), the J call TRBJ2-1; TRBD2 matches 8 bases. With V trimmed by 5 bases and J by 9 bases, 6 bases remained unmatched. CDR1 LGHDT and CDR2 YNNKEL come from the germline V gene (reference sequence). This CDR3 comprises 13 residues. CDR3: CASSLRRGAEQFF. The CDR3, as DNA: TGTGCCAGCAGCTTGAGGCGGGGGGCTGAGCAGTTCTTC.

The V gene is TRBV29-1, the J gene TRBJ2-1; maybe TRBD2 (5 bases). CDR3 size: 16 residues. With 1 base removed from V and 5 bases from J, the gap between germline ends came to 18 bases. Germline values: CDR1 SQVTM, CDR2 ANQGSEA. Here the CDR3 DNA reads TGCAGCGTTGAAGGCACGGTGGGGAGATCGAACAATGAGCAGTTCTTC. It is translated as CSVEGTVGRSNNEQFF.

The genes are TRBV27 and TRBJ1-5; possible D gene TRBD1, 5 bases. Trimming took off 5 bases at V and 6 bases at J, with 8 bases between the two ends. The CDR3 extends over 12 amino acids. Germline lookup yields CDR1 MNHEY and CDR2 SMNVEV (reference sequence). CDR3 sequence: CASSRGGQPQHF. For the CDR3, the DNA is TGTGCCAGCAGTAGGGGAGGTCAGCCCCAGCATTTT.

The CDR3 coding sequence is TGTGCCAGCAGCGAGGGCTTCTCTGGAAACACCATATATTTT. Amino acids: CASSEGFSGNTIYF. The gene calls are TRBV5-4 and TRBJ1-3; D uncertain. The germline V gene encodes CDR1 SGHNT and CDR2 YYREEE (reference sequence). V lost 4 bases and J lost 0, with 8 bases in between. The CDR3 is made up of 14 amino acids.

CDR3 region: CATPGVANEQFF. CDR3 DNA sequence: TGTGCCACCCCCGGAGTAGCCAATGAGCAGTTCTTC. The chain recombines TRBV2 with TRBJ2-1; D ambiguous. Trimming removed 10 bases from V and 6 bases from J, with 13 bases in between. Looked up from germline, CDR1 is SNHLY and CDR2 is FYNNEI. The length of the CDR3 is 12 residues.

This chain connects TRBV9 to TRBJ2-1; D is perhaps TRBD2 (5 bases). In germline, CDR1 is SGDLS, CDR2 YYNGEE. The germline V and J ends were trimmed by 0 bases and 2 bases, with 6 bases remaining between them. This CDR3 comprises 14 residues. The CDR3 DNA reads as TGTGCCAGCAGCGTAGGGGGAGCCTACAATGAGCAGTTCTTC. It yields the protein CASSVGGAYNEQFF.

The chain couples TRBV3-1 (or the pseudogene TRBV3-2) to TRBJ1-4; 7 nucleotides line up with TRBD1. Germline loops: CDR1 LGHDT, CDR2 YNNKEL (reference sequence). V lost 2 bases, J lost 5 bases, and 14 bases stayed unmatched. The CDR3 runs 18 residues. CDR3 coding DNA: TGTGCCAGCAGCCAATTCCCTTACCGGGACAGAAGAAATGAAAAACTGTTTTTT. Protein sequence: CASSQFPYRDRRNEKLFF.

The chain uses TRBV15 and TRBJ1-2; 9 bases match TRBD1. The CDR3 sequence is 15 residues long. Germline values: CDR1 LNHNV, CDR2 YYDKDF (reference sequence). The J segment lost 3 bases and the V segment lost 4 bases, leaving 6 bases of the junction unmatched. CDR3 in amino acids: CATSIGTGRDYGYTF. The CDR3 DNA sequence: TGTGCCACCAGCATCGGGACAGGGCGAGACTATGGCTACACCTTC.

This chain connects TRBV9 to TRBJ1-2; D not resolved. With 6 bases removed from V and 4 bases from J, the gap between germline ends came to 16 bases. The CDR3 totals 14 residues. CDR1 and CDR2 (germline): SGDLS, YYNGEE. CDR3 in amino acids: CASMKAGSTYGYTF. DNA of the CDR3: TGTGCCAGCATGAAAGCGGGGTCCACCTATGGCTACACCTTC.

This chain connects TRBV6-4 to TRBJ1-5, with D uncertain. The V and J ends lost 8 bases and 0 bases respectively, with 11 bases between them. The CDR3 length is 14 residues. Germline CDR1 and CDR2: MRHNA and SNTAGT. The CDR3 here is CASLSGDSNQPQHF. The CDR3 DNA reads TGTGCCAGCCTGTCGGGTGATAGCAATCAGCCCCAGCATTTT.

CDR3 DNA: TGCGCCAGCAGCTTGACGGGGTATAGCCCTGAAGCTTTCTTT. It specifies CASSLTGYSPEAFF. This chain connects TRBV5-1 to TRBJ1-1; no definite D call. The V end was cut by 1 base, the J end by 6 bases, with 13 bases between. CDR1 SGHRS and CDR2 YFSETQ come from the germline V gene. The CDR3 has 14 amino acids.

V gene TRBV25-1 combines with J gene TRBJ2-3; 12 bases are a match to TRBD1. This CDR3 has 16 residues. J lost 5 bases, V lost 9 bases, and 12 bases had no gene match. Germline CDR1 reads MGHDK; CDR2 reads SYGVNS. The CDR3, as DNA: TGTGCCAGTGCTGGGGGCGGGACAGGGGGCAGAGATACGCAGTATTTT. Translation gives CASAGGGTGGRDTQYF.

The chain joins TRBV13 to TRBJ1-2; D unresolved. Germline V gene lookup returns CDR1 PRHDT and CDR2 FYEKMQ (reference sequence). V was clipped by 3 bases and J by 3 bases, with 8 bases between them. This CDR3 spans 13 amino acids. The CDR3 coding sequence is TGTGCCAGCAGCTTTAACAGAGACTATGGCTACACCTTC. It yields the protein CASSFNRDYGYTF.

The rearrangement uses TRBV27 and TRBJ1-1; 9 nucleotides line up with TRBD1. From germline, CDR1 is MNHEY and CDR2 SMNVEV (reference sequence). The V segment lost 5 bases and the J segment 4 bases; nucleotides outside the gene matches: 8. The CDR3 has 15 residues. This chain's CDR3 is CASSPLRDRVTEAFF. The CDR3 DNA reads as TGTGCCAGCAGTCCACTCCGGGACAGGGTCACTGAAGCTTTCTTT.

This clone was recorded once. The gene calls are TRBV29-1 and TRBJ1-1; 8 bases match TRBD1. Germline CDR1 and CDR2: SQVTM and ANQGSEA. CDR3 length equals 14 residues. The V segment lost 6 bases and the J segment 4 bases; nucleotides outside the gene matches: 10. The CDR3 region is CSVAGQGGITEAFF. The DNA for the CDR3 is TGCAGCGTCGCAGGACAGGGAGGGATCACTGAAGCTTTCTTT.

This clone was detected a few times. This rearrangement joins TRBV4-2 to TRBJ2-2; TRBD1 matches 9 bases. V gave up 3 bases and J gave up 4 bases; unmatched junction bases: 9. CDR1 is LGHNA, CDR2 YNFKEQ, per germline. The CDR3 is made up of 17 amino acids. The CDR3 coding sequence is TGTGCCAGCAGCCAGGGGACAGGGAGTCCGTCCACCGGGGAGCTGTTTTTT. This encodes CASSQGTGSPSTGELFF.

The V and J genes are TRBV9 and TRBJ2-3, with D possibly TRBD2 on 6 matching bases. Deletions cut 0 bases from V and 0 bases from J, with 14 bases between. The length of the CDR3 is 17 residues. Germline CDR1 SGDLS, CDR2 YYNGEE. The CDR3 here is CASSVATGTFSTDTQYF. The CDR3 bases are TGTGCCAGCAGCGTAGCTACCGGGACTTTTAGCACAGATACGCAGTATTTT.